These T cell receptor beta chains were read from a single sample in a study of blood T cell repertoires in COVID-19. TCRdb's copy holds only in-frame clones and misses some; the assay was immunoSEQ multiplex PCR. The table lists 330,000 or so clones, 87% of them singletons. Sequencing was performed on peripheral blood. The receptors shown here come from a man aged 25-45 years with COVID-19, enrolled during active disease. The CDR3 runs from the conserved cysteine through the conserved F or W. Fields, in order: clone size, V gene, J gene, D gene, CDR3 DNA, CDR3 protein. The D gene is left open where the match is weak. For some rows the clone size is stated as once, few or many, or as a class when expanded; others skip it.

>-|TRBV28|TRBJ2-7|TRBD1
TGTGCCAGCAGTCCTACAGGGGGCTACGAGCAGTACTTC
CASSPTGGYEQYF
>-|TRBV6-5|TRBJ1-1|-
TGTGCCAGCAGTTACAATAGCACGAACACTGAAGCTTTCTTT
CASSYNSTNTEAFF
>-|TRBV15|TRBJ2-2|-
TGTGCCACCAGCAGTGAGGGACTGGACACCGGGGAGCTGTTTTTT
CATSSEGLDTGELFF
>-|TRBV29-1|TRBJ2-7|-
TGCAGCGTTGAAGAACTAAGCGGTAAGAGGAACGAGCAGTACTTC
CSVEELSGKRNEQYF
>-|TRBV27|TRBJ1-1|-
TGTGCCAGCTCAGGACGGAGGGCTGAAGCTTTCTTT
CASSGRRAEAFF
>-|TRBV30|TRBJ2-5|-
TGTGCCTGGAATCCGGGACTGCAACAAGAGACCCAGTACTTC
CAWNPGLQQETQYF
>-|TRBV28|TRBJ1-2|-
TGTGCCAGCAGTTCAGGGGAGAACTATGGCTACACCTTC
CASSSGENYGYTF
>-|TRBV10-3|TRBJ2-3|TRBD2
TGTGCCATCAGGACCTCACAGCGGGGGGGTTCGGATACGCAGTATTTT
CAIRTSQRGGSDTQYF
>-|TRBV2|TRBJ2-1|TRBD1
TGTGCCAGCAGTGACCTCGGACAGGGCTACAATGAGCAGTTCTTC
CASSDLGQGYNEQFF
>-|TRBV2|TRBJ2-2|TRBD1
TGTGCCAGCAGTTGGACAGGGGGAACCGGGGAGCTGTTTTTT
CASSWTGGTGELFF
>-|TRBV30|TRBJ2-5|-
TGTGCCTGGAGTGTAGGTAGCGAACAAGAGACCCAGTACTTC
CAWSVGSEQETQYF
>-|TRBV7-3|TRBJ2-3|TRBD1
TGTGCCAGCAGCCATCGACAGGGTAGCACAGATACGCAGTATTTT
CASSHRQGSTDTQYF
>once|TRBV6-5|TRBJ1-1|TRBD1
TGTGCCAGCAGTTACTCAGGGACAGCCTCGAACACTGAAGCTTTCTTT
CASSYSGTASNTEAFF
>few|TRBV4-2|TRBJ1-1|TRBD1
TGTGCCAGCACCCGGGACAGGGGCACTGAAGCTTTCTTT
CASTRDRGTEAFF
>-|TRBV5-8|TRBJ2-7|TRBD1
TGTGCCAGCAGTGGTTCAGGACAGGGGACCTACGAGCAGTACTTC
CASSGSGQGTYEQYF
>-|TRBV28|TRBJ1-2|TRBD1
TGTGCCAGCAGCCAGGACAGGGGAGGCTATGGCTACACCTTC
CASSQDRGGYGYTF
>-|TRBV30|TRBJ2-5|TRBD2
TGTGCCTGGAGTGTACGCCGGACTAGCGGGAGAGAAGAGACCCAGTACTTC
CAWSVRRTSGREETQYF
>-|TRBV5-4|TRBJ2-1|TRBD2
TGTGCCAGCAGCGGAGGGGCTAGCGGCCTCTCCTACAATGAGCAGTTCTTC
CASSGGASGLSYNEQFF
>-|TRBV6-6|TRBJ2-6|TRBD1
TGTGCCAGCAGTCCCCGACAGGGAGAGAGTTTCTCTGGGGCCAACGTCCTGACTTTC
CASSPRQGESFSGANVLTF
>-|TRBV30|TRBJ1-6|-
TGTGCCTGGAGTGCCCAAGCGGGGAAGTCAGCGTTTTATTCACCCCTCCACTTT
CAWSAQAGKSAFYSPLHF
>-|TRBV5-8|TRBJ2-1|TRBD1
TGTGCCAGCAGCCCAGGACAGGGGGTGACTAGATCCTACAATGAGCAGTTCTTC
CASSPGQGVTRSYNEQFF
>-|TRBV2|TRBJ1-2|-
TGTGCCAGCAGTGCTAATCAGGGCTATGGCTACACCTTC
CASSANQGYGYTF
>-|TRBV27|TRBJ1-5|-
TGTGCCAGCAGTTTAGAGAGCAATCAGCCCCAGCATTTT
CASSLESNQPQHF
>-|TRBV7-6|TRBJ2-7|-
TGTGCCAGCAGCTTAGCCCGGGAAAAGTACTTC
CASSLAREKYF
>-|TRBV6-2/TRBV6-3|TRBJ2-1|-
TGTGCCAGCAGTTACTCGAGCAAGCGGGTTAACAATGAGCAGTTCTTC
CASSYSSKRVNNEQFF
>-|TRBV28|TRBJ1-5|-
TGTGCCAGCAGTTTTCCGGGAGGCAATCAGCCCCAGCATTTT
CASSFPGGNQPQHF
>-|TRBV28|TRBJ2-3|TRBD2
TGTGCCAGCAGTTTAGCGGGAGGCACAGATACGCAGTATTTT
CASSLAGGTDTQYF
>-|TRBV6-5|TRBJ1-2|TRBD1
TGTGCCAGCAGAGGACAGGGGGCGCGAGGCTACACCTTC
CASRGQGARGYTF
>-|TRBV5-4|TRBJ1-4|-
TGTGCCAGCAGCTTGCAGGGGACTAATGAAAAACTGTTTTTT
CASSLQGTNEKLFF
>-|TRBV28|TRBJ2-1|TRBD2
TGTGCCAGCAGCTACCCCGGGACTAGCGCGTACAATGAGCAGTTCTTC
CASSYPGTSAYNEQFF
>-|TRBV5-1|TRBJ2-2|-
TGCGCCAGCAGCTTGGTCGCGGGCCCGAACACCGGGGAGCTGTTTTTT
CASSLVAGPNTGELFF
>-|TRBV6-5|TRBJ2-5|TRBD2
TGTGCCAGCAGCCGCCGGGGAGGGGAAGAGACCCAGTACTTC
CASSRRGGEETQYF
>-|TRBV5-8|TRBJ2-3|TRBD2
TGTGCCAGCAGCTTGATGCGGGGGGCCACAGATACGCAGTATTTT
CASSLMRGATDTQYF
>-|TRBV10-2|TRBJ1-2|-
TGCGCCGGCAGTGAGTCATTAACGAGGAACTATGGCTACACCTTC
CAGSESLTRNYGYTF
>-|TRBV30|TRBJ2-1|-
TGTGCCTGGCGAATTAAGGAGGGTGCCCCGTCGTTCTTC
CAWRIKEGAPSFF
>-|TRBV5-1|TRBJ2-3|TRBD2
TGCGCCAGCAGCTTGGTGGGCGGGGGTACGCAGTATTTT
CASSLVGGGTQYF
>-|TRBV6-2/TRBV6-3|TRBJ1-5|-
TGTGCCAGCAGTTACTCCCGCCAGGGCTATAGCAATCAGCCCCAGCATTTT
CASSYSRQGYSNQPQHF
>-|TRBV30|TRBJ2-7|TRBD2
TGTGCCTGGAGTGGTATAGCGGGAGCCGGATACGAGCAGTACTTC
CAWSGIAGAGYEQYF
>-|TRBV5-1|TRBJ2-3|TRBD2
TGCGCCAGCAGCTTGGATCCGGGACTAGCGGGACTGAGGTTGGGAGATACGCAGTATTTT
CASSLDPGLAGLRLGDTQYF
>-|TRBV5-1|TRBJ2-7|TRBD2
TGCGCCAGCAGCTTGGCATCGGCTAGCGGGGGGGCTGAGCAGTACTTC
CASSLASASGGAEQYF
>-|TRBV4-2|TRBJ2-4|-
TGTGCCAGCAGCCAAGATCCCCCCTCCGGGGTGAAAAACATTCAGTACTTC
CASSQDPPSGVKNIQYF
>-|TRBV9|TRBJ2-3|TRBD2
TGTGCCAGCAGCGCGGGGACTAGCGGCACAGATACGCAGTATTTT
CASSAGTSGTDTQYF
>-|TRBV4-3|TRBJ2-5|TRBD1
TGCGCCAGCAGCCTCTGGGACAGCCTACAAGAGACCCAGTACTTC
CASSLWDSLQETQYF
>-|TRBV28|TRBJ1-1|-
TGTGCCAGCAATATTCAGGGATTGTCAGCTTTCTTT
CASNIQGLSAFF
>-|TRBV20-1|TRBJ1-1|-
TGCAGTGCTAGCAGGGTCACTGAAGCTTTCTTT
CSASRVTEAFF
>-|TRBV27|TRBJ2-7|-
TGTGCCAGCAGTTTATTCGGGGTTGGAAACGAAATCTCCTACGAGCAGTACTTC
CASSLFGVGNEISYEQYF
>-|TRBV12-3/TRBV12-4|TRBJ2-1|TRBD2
TGTGCCAGCAGACAGACTAGCAGGGATGAGCAGTTCTTC
CASRQTSRDEQFF
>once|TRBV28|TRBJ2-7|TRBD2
TGTGCCAGCAGTTTTGGGGCAGGGAGGGACGAGCAGTACTTC
CASSFGAGRDEQYF
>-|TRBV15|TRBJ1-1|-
TGTGCCACCAGCAGAGGGGACCGGGCCGCAGGGGCTGAAGCTTTCTTT
CATSRGDRAAGAEAFF
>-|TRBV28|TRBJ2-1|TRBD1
TGTGCCAGCAGTTTATCCTCACAGGGGGCGAGTACCTACAATGAGCAGTTCTTC
CASSLSSQGASTYNEQFF
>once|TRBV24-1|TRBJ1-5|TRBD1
TGTGCCACCAGTGATTCTAGAACAGGGGGAACGGGACAGCCCCAGCATTTT
CATSDSRTGGTGQPQHF
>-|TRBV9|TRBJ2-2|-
TGTGCCAGCAGCGTAGAGGCTGGACAGGGGGAGCTGTTTTTT
CASSVEAGQGELFF
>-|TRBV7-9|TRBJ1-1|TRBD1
TGTGCCAGCAGCGCAACCACAGGGGGCACTGAAGCTTTCTTT
CASSATTGGTEAFF